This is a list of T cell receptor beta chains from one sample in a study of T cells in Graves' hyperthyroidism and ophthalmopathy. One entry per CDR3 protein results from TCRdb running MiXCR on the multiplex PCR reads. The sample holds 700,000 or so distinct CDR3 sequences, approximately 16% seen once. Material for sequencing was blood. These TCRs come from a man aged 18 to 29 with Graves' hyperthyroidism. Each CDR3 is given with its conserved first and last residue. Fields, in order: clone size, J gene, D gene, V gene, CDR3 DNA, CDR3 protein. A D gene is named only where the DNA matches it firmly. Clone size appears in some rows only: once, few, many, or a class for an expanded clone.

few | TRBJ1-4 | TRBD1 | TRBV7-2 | TGTGCCAGCAGCCGGACAGGCCAGGGGAGTGAAAAACTGTTTTTT | CASSRTGQGSEKLFF
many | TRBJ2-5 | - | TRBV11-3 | TGTGCCAGCAGCGTCTCATACCAAGAGACCCAGTACTTC | CASSVSYQETQYF
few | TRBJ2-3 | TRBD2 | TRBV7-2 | TGTGCCAGCAGCTTTAGCGGGAGGTTGGATACGCAGTATTTT | CASSFSGRLDTQYF
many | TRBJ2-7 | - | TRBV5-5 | TGTGCCAGCAGCTTGAACGTCGAGCAGTACTTC | CASSLNVEQYF
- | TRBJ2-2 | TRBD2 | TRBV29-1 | TGCAGCGTTGAAGACAGAGCGGGAGGTTATACCGGGGAGCTGTTTTTT | CSVEDRAGGYTGELFF
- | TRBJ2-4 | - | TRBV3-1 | TGTGCCAGCAGCCTTTCGACTCGGGACATTCAGTACTTC | CASSLSTRDIQYF
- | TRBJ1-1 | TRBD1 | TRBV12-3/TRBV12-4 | TGTGCCAGCATCGCGGGACAGGGTAACACTGAAGCTTTCTTT | CASIAGQGNTEAFF
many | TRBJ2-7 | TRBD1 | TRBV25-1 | TGTGCCAGCAGTGAACGAGCAGGGGGCCTCAACGAGCAGTACTTC | CASSERAGGLNEQYF
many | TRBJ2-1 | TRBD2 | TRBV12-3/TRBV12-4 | TGTGCCAGCAGTTTAGTGGGACTAGCGGGAAGGCCCTCCAATGAGCAGTTCTTC | CASSLVGLAGRPSNEQFF
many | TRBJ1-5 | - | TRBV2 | TGTGCCAGCAGCAAGGACGGCAGAAGCAATCAGCCCCAGCATTTT | CASSKDGRSNQPQHF
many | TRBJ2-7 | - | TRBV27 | TGTGCCAGCAGTCCGAGCTACAGGGTATCCTACGAGCAGTACTTC | CASSPSYRVSYEQYF
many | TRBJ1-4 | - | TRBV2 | TGTGCCAGCAGACTCGGAGTGAATGAAAAACTGTTTTTT | CASRLGVNEKLFF
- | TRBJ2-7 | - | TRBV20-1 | TGCAGTGCTAGAGAAGTAGGGCGGGACCCCTACGAGCAGTACTTC | CSAREVGRDPYEQYF
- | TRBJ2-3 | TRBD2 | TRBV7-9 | TGTGCCAGCAGGGGGGGAGGGAGCGGCACAGATACGCAGTATTTT | CASRGGGSGTDTQYF
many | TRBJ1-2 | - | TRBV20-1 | TGCAGTGCTAGTTTCAATGGCTACACCTTC | CSASFNGYTF
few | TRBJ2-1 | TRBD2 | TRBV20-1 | TGCAGTGCCCCGCCCACACTAGCGGGGGCCTACAATGAGCAGTTCTTC | CSAPPTLAGAYNEQFF
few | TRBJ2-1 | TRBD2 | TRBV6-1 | TGTGCCAGCAAAGGGGTAGCGGGAAGGGGGTCCTACAATGAGCAGTTCTTC | CASKGVAGRGSYNEQFF
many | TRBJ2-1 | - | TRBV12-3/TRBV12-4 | TGTGCCAGCAGCGTGACTAGAAACAATGAGCAGTTCTTC | CASSVTRNNEQFF
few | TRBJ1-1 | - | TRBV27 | TGTGCCAGCAGCCCATACGGTGTGAACACTGAAGCTTTCTTT | CASSPYGVNTEAFF
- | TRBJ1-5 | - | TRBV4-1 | TGCGCCAGCAGCCATGGTATCGGTAGCAATCAGCCCCAGCATTTT | CASSHGIGSNQPQHF
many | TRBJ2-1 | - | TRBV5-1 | TGCGCCAGCGGTACTCAGGGTGCGGGGAGTAGTGAGCAGTTCTTC | CASGTQGAGSSEQFF
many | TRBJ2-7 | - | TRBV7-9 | TGTGCCAGCAGCTTAATGGGCGGTAGCGACGAGCAGTACTTC | CASSLMGGSDEQYF
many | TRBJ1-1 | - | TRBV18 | TGTGCCAGCAGTCAGGGAGGCGACACTGAAGCTTTCTTT | CASSQGGDTEAFF
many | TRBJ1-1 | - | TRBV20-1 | TGCAGTGCTAGAGATGGGGGGAGGGCAAGCACTGAAGCTTTCTTT | CSARDGGRASTEAFF
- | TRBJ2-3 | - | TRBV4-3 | TGCGCCAGCAGCACGGGGGACGCAGATACGCAGTATTTT | CASSTGDADTQYF
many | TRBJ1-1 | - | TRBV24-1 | TGTGCCACCAGTGACCCGGCCGCGGGGAACACTGAAGCTTTCTTT | CATSDPAAGNTEAFF
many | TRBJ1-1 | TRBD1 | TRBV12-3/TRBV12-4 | TGTGCCAGCAGTTACAGCCGGGACAGTTTGAACACTGAAGCTTTCTTT | CASSYSRDSLNTEAFF
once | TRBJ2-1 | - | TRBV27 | TGTGCCAGCACCGCAACCCAGGGTTACAATGAGCAGTTCTTC | CASTATQGYNEQFF
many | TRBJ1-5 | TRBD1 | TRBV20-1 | TGCAGTGCTTGGGACAGGGAAAGGCAGCCCCAGCATTTT | CSAWDRERQPQHF
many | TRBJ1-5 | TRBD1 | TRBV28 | TGTGCCAGCAGTCCCCGGTTTCGAACAGGGGACCAGCCCCAGCATTTT | CASSPRFRTGDQPQHF
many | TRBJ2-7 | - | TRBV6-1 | TGTGCCAGTAGTTGGGACCGCACCTACGAGCAGTACTTC | CASSWDRTYEQYF
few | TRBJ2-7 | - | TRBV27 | TGTGCCAGCAGTCCCTTCGGGCCCTCCTACGAGCAGTACTTC | CASSPFGPSYEQYF
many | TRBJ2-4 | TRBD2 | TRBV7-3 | TGTGCCAGCAGCTCTGGGACTAGCGGAAACATTCAGTACTTC | CASSSGTSGNIQYF
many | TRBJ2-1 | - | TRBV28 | TGTGCCAGCAGTGTCCCCCACGACGACAATCGGGGGAGGAATGAGCAGTTCTTC | CASSVPHDDNRGRNEQFF
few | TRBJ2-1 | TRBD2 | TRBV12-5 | TGTGCTAGTGGTTTGGGACTAGCGGGAGTGGATGAGCAGTTCTTC | CASGLGLAGVDEQFF
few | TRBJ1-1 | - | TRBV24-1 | TGTGCCACCAGAAAGGGGGATACTGAAGCTTTCTTT | CATRKGDTEAFF
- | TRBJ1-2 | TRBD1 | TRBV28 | TGTGCCAGCAGTACAAGACAGGGGGCGGGTAACTATGGCCACACCTTC | CASSTRQGAGNYGHTF